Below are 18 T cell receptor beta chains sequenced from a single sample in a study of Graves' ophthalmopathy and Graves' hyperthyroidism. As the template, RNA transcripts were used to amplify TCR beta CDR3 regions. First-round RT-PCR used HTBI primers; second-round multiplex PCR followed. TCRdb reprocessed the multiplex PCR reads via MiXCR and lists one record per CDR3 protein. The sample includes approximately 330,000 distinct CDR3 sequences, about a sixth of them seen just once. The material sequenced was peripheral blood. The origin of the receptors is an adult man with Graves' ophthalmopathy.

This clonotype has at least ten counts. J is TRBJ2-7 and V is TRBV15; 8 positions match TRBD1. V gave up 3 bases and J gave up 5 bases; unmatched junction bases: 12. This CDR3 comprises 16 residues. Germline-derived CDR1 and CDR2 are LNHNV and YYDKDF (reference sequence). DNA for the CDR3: TGTGCCACCAGCAGTACGGAGGAGACAGGGGTCCACGAGCAGTACTTC. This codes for CATSSTEETGVHEQYF.

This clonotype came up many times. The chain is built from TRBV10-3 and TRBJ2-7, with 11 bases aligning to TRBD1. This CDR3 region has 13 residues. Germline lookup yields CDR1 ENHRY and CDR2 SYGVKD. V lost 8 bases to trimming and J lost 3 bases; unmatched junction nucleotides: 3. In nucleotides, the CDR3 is TGTGCCATCGGGACAGGGGGACGCTACGAGCAGTACTTC. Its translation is CAIGTGGRYEQYF.

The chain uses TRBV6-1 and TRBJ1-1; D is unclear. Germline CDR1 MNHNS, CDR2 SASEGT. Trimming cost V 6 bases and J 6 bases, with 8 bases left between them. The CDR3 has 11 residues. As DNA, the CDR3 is TGTGCCAGCAGCCGAACGTCTGAAGCTTTCTTT. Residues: CASSRTSEAFF.

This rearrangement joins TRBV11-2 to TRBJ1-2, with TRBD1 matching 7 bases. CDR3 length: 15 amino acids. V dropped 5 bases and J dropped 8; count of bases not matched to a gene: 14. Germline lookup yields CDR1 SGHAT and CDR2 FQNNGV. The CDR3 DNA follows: TGTGCCAGCAGCCCGGACAGGCACCCCTCCTACGGCTACACCTTC. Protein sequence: CASSPDRHPSYGYTF.

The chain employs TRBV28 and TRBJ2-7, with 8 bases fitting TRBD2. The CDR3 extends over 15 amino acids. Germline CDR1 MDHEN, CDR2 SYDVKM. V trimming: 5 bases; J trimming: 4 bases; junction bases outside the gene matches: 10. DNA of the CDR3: TGTGCCAGCAGTCCTAGACTAGCGCGAAATTACGAGCAGTACTTC. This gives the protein CASSPRLARNYEQYF. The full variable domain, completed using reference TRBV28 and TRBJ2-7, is DVKVTQSSRYLVKRTGEKVFLECVQDMDHENMFWYRQDPGLGLRLIYFSYDVKMKEKGDIPEGYSVSREKKERFSLILESASTNQTSMYLCASSPRLARNYEQYFGPGTRLTVT.

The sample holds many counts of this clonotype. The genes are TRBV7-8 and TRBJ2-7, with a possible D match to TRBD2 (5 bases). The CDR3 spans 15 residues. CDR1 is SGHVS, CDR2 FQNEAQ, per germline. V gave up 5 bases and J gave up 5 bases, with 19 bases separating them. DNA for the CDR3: TGTGCCAGCAGCCTTCGAGGGATCCGAGGCCACGAGCAGTACTTC. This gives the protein CASSLRGIRGHEQYF.

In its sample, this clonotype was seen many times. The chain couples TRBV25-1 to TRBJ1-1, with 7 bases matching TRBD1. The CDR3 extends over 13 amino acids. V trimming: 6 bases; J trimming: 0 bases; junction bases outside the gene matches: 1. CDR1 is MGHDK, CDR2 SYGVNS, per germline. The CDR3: CASRGQMNTEAFF. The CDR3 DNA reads TGTGCCAGCAGGGGACAGATGAACACTGAAGCTTTCTTT. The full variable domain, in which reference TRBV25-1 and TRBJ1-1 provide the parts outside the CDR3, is EADIYQTPRYLVIGTGKKITLECSQTMGHDKMYWYQQDPGMELHLIHYSYGVNSTEKGDLSSESTVSRIRTEHFPLTLESARPSHTSQYLCASRGQMNTEAFFGQGTRLTVV.

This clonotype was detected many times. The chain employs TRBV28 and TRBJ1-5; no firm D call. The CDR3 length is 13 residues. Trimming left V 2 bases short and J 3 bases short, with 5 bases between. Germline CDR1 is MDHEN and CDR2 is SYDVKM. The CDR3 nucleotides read TGTGCCAGCAGTTTAGAGTACAATCAGCCCCAGCATTTT. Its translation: CASSLEYNQPQHF.

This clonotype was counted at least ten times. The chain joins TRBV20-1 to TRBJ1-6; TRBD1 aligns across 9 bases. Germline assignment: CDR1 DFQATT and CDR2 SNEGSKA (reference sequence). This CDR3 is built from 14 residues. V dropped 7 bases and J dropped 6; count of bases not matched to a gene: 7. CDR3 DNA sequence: TGCAGTGTGTCGGGACAGGGCACTAATTCACCCCTCCACTTT. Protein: CSVSGQGTNSPLHF.

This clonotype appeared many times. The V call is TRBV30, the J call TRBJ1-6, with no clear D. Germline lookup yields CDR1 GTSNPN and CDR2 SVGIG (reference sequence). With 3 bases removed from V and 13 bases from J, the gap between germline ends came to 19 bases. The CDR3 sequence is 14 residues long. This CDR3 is CAWRPGIGGIPLHF. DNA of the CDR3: TGTGCCTGGAGGCCCGGGATCGGTGGCATCCCCCTCCACTTT.

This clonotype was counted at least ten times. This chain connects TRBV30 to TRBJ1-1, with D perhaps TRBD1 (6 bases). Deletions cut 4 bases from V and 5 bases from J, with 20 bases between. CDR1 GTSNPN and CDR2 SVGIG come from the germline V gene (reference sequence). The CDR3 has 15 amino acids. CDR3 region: CAWNTGTSIFTEAFF. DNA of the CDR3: TGTGCCTGGAATACCGGGACATCAATTTTTACTGAAGCTTTCTTT.

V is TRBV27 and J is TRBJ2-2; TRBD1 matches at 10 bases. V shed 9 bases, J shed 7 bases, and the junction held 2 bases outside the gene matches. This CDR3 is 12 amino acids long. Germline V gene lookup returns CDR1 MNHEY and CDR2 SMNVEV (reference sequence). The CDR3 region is CASGTGDGELFF. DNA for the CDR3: TGTGCCAGTGGGACAGGGGACGGGGAGCTGTTTTTT.

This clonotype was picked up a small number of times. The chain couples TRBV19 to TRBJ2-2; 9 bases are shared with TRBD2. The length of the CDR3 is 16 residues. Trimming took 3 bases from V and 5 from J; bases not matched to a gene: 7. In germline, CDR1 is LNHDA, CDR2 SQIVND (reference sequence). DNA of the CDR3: TGTGCCAGTAGTATCGGTCTAGCGGGGCAAACCGGGGAGCTGTTTTTT. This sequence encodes CASSIGLAGQTGELFF.

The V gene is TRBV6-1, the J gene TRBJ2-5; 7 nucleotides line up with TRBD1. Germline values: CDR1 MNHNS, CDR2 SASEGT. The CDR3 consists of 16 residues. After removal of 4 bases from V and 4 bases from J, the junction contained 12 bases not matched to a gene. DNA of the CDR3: TGTGCCAGCAGTGTAGCTGCGCTACAGGGGATAGAGACCCAGTACTTC. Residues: CASSVAALQGIETQYF.

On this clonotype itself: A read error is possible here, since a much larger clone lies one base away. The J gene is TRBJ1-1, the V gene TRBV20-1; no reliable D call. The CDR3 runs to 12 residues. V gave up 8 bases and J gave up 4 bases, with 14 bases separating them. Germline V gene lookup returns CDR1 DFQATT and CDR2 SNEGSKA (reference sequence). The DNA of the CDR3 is TGCAGTCATATAAAAGTGGGCACTGAAGCTTTCTTT. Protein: CSHIKVGTEAFF.

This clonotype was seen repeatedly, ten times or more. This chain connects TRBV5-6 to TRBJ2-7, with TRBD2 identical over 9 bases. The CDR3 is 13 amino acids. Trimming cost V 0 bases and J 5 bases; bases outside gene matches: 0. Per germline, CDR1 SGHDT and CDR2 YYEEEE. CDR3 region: CASSLGLADEQYF. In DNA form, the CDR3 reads TGTGCCAGCAGCTTGGGACTAGCGGACGAGCAGTACTTC. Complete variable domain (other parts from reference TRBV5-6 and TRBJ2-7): DAGVTQSPTHLIKTRGQQVTLRCSPKSGHDTVSWYQQALGQGPQFIFQYYEEEERQRGNFPDRFSGHQFPNYSSELNVNALLLGDSALYLCASSLGLADEQYFGPGTRLTVT.

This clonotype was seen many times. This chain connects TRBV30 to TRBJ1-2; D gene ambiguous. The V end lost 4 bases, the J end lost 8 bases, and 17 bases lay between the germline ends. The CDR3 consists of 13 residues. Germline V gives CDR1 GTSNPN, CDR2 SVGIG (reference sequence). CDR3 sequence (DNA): TGTGCCTGGAAAACGGAGAGGCTACAAGGCTACACCTTC. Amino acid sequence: CAWKTERLQGYTF.

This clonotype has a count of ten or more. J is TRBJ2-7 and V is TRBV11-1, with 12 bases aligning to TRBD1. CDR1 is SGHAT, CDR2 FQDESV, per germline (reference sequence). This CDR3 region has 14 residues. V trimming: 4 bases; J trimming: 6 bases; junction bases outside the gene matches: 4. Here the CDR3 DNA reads TGTGCCAGCAGCTCCTGGGACAGGGGGCGCGAGCAGTACTTC. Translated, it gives CASSSWDRGREQYF.